The following is a TCR beta chain sequence with its context. Its antigen remains unknown. These data come from a study of cytomegalovirus exposure and HLA in healthy donors. The study ran its PCR with 60 Vbeta and 13 Jbeta primers. TCRdb's copy holds only in-frame clones and misses some; the assay was immunoSEQ multiplex PCR. The data show 200,000 or so clones, around 86% seen once. The CDR3 is 14 residues long. Germline-derived CDR1 and CDR2 are SGHTA and FQGNSA. V lost 3 bases, J lost 3 bases, and 1 base stayed unmatched. General observations from the study: It was 150 to 200 TCR beta chains that were listed as cytomegalovirus-associated.

The rearrangement links TRBV7-2 to TRBJ2-3; 9 bases line up with TRBD1. The source material was PBMCs. This sequence was found in a man aged 25 to 45 in good health and CMV-seronegative. CDR3 in amino acids: CASSLTGGTDTQYF. Here the CDR3 DNA reads TGTGCCAGCAGCTTGACAGGGGGAACAGATACGCAGTATTTT.